Listed here are 9 T cell receptor beta chains from one sample, sequenced in a study of blood T cell repertoires in COVID-19. Libraries were prepared by immunoSEQ multiplex PCR; TCRdb keeps only in-frame clonotypes and omits some of them. Of fewer than 200,000 clones listed, over 80% are singletons. The sequenced sample consisted of peripheral blood. These receptors were collected from a woman of 80 years or more with active or convalescent COVID-19.

This clone was seen a handful of times. The chain is built from TRBV23-1 and TRBJ1-1; weak D call: TRBD1 (5 bases). TRBV23-1 is an ORF, with its function uncertain. Trimming left V 0 bases short and J 7 bases short, with 15 bases between. CDR3 size: 15 residues. CDR3 bases: TGCGCCAGCAGTCAATCGTGGGGGGAAGCCGGTGAAGCTTTCTTT. Protein: CASSQSWGEAGEAFF.

This clone appeared once. The rearrangement joins TRBV10-2 to TRBJ2-2; unclear D gene. The germline V and J ends were trimmed by 3 bases and 5 bases, with 7 bases remaining between them. The germline V gene encodes CDR1 WSHSY and CDR2 SAAADI. The CDR3 is made up of 13 amino acids. CDR3 DNA: TGCGCCAGCAGTGAAACGGTAACCGGGGAGCTGTTTTTT. Translated, it gives CASSETVTGELFF.

This clone was seen a few times. V is TRBV7-2 and J is TRBJ1-2, with 8 bases aligning to TRBD1. The V segment lost 4 bases and the J segment 2 bases; nucleotides outside the gene matches: 9. The CDR3 runs 16 residues. The germline CDR1 and CDR2 sequences are SGHTA and FQGNSA. As DNA, the CDR3 is TGTGCCAGCAGCTCCGGAACAGGGGGTCCCAACTATGGCTACACCTTC. Translating it yields CASSSGTGGPNYGYTF.

This clone came up a few times. The chain joins TRBV27 to TRBJ1-4; the D gene is possibly TRBD1 (6 bases). This CDR3 is built from 13 residues. In germline, CDR1 is MNHEY, CDR2 SMNVEV (reference sequence). Trimming shortened V by 0 bases and J by 13 bases, and 12 bases separated the two germline ends. The CDR3 spells CASSLSWGRGLFF. CDR3 in DNA: TGTGCCAGCAGTTTATCGTGGGGCAGGGGACTGTTTTTT.

This chain links TRBV5-5 with TRBJ1-6; perhaps TRBD1 as D (5 bases). V was shortened by 3 bases and J by 9 bases, with 16 bases between the two germline ends. This CDR3 comprises 15 residues. The germline gives CDR1 SGHKS, CDR2 YYEKEE (reference sequence). The CDR3 region has the DNA TGTGCCAGCAGCTGGGAATCAGGGCTTGGTTCACCCCTCCACTTT. Its protein is CASSWESGLGSPLHF.

This chain links TRBV9 with TRBJ2-5, with TRBD2 matching over 11 bases. Germline CDR1 reads SGDLS; CDR2 reads YYNGEE. Trimming at V came to 4 bases and at J to 5 bases, leaving 10 bases not matched to a gene. The CDR3 extends over 16 amino acids. Here the CDR3 DNA reads TGTGCCAGCAGCAGATTCGGACTAGCGGGCGGGGAGACCCAGTACTTC. Translation: CASSRFGLAGGETQYF.

CDR3 sequence reads: CASRDGQYNEQFF. The CDR3 region has the DNA TGTGCCAGCAGGGACGGACAATACAATGAGCAGTTCTTC. The rearrangement uses TRBV2 and TRBJ2-1; D is perhaps TRBD1 (5 bases). The CDR3 has 13 residues. V lost 6 bases, J lost 4 bases, and 10 bases lay in between. Germline CDR1 and CDR2: SNHLY and FYNNEI.

The V and J genes are TRBV7-9 and TRBJ1-2; D is unresolved. V was cut by 10 bases and J by 2 bases, with 11 bases left in between. This CDR3 is 12 amino acids long. Germline V CDR1 and CDR2: SEHNR, FQNEAQ (reference sequence). The CDR3 region has the DNA TGTGCCAACGAGGCAGCCAACTATGGCTACACCTTC. Amino acid sequence: CANEAANYGYTF.

The J gene is TRBJ1-1, the V gene TRBV29-1; D may be TRBD1 (6 bases). The CDR3 is 12 residues long. CDR1 is SQVTM and CDR2 is ANQGSEA in the germline V gene. V lost 1 base, J lost 7 bases, and 10 bases lay in between. The CDR3 loop is CSVEGGGGEAFF. DNA of the CDR3: TGCAGCGTTGAAGGAGGGGGTGGTGAAGCTTTCTTT.